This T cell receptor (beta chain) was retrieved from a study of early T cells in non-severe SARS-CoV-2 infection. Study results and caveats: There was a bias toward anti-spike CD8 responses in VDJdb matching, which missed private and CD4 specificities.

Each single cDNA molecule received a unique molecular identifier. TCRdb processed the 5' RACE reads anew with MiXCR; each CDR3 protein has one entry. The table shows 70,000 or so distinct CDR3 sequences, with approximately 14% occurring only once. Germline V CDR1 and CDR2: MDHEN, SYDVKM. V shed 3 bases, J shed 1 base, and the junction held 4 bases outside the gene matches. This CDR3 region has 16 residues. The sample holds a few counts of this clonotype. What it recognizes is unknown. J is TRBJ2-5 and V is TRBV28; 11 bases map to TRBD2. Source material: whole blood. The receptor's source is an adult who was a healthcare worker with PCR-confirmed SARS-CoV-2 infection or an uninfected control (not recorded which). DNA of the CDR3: TGTGCCAGCAGTTTCTTAGCGGGGGGGCCCCAAGAGACCCAGTACTTC. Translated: CASSFLAGGPQETQYF.